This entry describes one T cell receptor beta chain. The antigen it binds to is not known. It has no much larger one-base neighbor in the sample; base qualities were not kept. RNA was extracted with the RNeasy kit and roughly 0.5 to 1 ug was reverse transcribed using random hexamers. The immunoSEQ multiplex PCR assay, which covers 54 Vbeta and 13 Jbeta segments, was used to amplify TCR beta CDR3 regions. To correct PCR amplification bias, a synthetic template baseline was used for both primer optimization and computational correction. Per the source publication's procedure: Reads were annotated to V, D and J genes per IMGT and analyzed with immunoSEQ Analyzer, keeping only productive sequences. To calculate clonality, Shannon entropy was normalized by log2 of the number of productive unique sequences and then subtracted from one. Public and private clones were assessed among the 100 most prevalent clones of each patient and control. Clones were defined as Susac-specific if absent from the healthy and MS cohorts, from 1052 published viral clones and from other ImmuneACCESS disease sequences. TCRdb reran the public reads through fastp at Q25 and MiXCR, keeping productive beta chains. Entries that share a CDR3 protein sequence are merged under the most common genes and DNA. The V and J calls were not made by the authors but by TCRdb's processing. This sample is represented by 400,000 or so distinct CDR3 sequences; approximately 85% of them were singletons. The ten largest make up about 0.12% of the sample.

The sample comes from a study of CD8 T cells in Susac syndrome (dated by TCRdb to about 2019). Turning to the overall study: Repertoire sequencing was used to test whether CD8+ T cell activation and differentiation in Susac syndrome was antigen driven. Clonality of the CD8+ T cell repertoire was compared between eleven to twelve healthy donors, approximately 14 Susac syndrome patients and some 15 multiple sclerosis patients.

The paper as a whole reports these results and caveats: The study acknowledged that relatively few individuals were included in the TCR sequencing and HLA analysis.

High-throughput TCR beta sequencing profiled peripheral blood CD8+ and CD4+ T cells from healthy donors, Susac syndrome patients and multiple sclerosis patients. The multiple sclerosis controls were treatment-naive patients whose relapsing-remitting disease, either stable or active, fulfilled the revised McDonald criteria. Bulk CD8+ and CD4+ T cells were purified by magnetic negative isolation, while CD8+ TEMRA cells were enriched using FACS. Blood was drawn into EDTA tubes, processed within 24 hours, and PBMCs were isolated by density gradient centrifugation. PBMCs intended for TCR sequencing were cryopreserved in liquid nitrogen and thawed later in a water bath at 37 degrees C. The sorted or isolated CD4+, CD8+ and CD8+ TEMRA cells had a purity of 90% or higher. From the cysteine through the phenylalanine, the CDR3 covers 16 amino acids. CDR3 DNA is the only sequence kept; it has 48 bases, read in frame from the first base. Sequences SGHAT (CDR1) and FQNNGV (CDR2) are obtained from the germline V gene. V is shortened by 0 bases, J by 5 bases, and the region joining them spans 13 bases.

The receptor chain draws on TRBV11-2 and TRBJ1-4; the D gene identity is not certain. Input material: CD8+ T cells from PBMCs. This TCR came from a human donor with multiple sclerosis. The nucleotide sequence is TGTGCCAGCAGCTTAGATGTCGGCAGCTCGAATGAAAAACTGTTTTTT. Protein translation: CASSLDVGSSNEKLFF.